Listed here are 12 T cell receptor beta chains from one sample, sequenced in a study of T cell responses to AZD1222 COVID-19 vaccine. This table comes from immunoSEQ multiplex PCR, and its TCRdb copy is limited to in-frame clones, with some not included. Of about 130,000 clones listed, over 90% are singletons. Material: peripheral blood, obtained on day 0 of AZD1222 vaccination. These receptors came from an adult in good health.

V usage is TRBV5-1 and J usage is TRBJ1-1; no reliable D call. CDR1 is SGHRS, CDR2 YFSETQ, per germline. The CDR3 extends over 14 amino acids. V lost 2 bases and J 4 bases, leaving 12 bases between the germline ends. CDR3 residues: CASSFSMGGTEAFF. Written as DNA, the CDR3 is TGCGCCAGCAGCTTCTCGATGGGAGGCACTGAAGCTTTCTTT.

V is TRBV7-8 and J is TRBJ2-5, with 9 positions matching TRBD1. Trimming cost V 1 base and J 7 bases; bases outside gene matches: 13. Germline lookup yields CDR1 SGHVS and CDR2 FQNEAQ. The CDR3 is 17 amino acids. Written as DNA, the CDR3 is TGTGCCAGCAGCTTAGGAGGGACAGGGATCCCAAGAGGGACCCAGTACTTC. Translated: CASSLGGTGIPRGTQYF.

CDR3 DNA sequence: TGTGCCATCAGTCAGGGAGCTGGAAACACCATATATTTT. Translated, it gives CAISQGAGNTIYF. The V and J genes are TRBV10-3 and TRBJ1-3; maybe TRBD1 (5 bases). Germline CDR1 reads ENHRY; CDR2 reads SYGVKD. With 5 bases removed from V and 2 bases from J, the gap between germline ends came to 7 bases. The CDR3 runs to 13 residues.

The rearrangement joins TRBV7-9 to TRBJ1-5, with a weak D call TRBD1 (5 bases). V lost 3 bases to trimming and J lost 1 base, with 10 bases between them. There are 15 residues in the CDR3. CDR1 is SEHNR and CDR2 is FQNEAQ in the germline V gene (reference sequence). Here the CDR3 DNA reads TGTGCCAGCAGCTTGGGGACGGCAAGCAATCAGCCCCAGCATTTT. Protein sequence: CASSLGTASNQPQHF.

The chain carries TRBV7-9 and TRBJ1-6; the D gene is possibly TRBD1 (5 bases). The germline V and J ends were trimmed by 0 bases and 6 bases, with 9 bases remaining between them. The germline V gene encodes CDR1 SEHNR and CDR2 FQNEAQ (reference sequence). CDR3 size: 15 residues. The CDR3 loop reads CASSLAGAGNSPLHF. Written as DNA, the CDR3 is TGTGCCAGCAGCTTAGCAGGGGCGGGTAATTCACCCCTCCACTTT.

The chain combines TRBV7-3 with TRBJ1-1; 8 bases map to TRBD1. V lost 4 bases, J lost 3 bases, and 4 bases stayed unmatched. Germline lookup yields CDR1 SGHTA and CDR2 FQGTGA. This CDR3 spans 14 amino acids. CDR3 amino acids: CASSSQGADTEAFF. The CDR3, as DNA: TGTGCCAGCAGCTCGCAGGGGGCAGACACTGAAGCTTTCTTT.

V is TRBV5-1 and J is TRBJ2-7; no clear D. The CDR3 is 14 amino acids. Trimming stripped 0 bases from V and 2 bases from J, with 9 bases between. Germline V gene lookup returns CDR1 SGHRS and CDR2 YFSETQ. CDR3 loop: CASSLGAGTYEQYF. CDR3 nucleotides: TGCGCCAGCAGCTTGGGGGCCGGAACCTACGAGCAGTACTTC.

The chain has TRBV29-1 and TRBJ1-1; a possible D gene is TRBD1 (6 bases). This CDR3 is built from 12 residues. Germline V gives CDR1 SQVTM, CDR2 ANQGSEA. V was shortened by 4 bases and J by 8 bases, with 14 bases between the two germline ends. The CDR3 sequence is CSVGEDSIEAFF. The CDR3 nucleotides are TGCAGCGTTGGCGAGGACAGCATCGAAGCTTTCTTT.

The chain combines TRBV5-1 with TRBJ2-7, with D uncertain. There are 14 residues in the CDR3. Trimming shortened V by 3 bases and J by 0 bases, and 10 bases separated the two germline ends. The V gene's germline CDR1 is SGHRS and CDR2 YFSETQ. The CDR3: CASSSSLSSYEQYF. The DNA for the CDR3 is TGCGCCAGCAGCTCCTCACTGAGCTCCTACGAGCAGTACTTC.

CDR3 amino acids: CASSGLPVHGYTF. In DNA, the CDR3 is TGTGCCAGCAGTGGACTCCCTGTTCATGGCTACACCTTC. The V gene is TRBV25-1, the J gene TRBJ1-2; D unresolved. Trimming removed 4 bases from V and 6 bases from J, with 12 bases in between. Germline CDR1 reads MGHDK; CDR2 reads SYGVNS. The CDR3 is 13 amino acids.

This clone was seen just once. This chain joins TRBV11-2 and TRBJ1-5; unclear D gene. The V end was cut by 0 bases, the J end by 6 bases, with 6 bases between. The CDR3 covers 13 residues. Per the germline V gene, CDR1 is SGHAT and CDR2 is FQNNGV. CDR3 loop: CASSLDRAQPQHF. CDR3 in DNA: TGTGCCAGCAGCTTAGATCGGGCTCAGCCCCAGCATTTT.

CDR3 region: CSVRSGATDTQYF. The DNA for the CDR3 is TGCAGCGTCCGTAGCGGGGCGACAGATACGCAGTATTTT. The chain couples TRBV29-1 to TRBJ2-3; 8 nucleotides align to TRBD2. There are 13 residues in the CDR3. V was pared by 6 bases and J by 3 bases, with 5 bases of the junction left unmatched. The germline gives CDR1 SQVTM, CDR2 ANQGSEA.